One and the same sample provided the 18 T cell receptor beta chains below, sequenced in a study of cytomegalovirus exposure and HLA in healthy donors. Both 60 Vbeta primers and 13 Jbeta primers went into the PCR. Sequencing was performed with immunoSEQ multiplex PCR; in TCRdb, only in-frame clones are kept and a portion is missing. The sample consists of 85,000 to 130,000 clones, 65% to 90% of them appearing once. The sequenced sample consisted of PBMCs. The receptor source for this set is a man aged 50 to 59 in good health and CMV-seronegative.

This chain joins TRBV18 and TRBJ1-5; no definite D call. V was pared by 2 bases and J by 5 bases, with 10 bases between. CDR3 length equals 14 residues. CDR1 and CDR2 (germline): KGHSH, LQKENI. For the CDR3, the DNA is TGTGCCAGCTCACCAGAGGGAGACCATCAGCCCCAGCATTTT. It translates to CASSPEGDHQPQHF. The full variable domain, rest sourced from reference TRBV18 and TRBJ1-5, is NAGVMQNPRHLVRRRGQEARLRCSPMKGHSHVYWYRQLPEEGLKFMVYLQKENIIDESGMPKERFSAEFPKEGPSILRIQQVVRGDSAAYFCASSPEGDHQPQHFGDGTRLSIL.

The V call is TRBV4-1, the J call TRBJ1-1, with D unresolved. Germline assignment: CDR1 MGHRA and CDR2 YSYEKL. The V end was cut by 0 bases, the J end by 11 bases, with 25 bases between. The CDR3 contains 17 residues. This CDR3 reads CASSQDPWSGPTLRAFF. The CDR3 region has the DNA TGCGCCAGCAGCCAAGACCCCTGGTCTGGTCCGACTCTGAGGGCTTTCTTT.

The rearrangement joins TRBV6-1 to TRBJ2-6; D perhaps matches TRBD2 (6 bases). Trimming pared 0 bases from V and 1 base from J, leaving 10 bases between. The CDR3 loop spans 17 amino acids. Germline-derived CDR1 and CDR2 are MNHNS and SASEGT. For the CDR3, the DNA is TGTGCCAGCAGTGAAGCGCTGGGGAGGTCTGGGGCCAACGTCCTGACTTTC. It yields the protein CASSEALGRSGANVLTF.

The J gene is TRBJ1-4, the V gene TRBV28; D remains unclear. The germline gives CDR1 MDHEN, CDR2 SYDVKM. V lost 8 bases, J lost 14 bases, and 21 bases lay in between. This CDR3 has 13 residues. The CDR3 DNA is TGTGCCAGCGCTACCAAAAGTCCCATCGGGCTGTTTTTT. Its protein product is CASATKSPIGLFF.

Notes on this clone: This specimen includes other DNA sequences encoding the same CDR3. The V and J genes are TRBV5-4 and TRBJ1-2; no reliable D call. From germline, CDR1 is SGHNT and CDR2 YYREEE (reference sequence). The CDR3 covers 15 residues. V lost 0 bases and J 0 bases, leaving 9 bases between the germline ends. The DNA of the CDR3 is TGTGCCAGCAGCTTGGGAGGTTTAGCTAACTATGGCTACACCTTC. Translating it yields CASSLGGLANYGYTF.

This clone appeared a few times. CDR3 sequence reads: CASRWDSNEKLFF. DNA of the CDR3: TGTGCCAGCAGATGGGACAGCAATGAAAAACTGTTTTTT. The V and J genes are TRBV6-6 and TRBJ1-4; TRBD1 aligns across 7 bases. Trimming removed 6 bases from V and 5 bases from J; junction bases left unmatched: 3. CDR1 is MNHNY and CDR2 is SVGAGI in the germline V gene (reference sequence). This CDR3 is 13 amino acids long.

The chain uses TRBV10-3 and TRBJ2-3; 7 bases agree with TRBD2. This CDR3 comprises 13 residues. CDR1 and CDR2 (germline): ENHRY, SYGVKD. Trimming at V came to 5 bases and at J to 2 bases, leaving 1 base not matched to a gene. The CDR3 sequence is CAISWDYTDTQYF. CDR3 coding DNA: TGTGCCATCAGTTGGGACTACACAGATACGCAGTATTTT.

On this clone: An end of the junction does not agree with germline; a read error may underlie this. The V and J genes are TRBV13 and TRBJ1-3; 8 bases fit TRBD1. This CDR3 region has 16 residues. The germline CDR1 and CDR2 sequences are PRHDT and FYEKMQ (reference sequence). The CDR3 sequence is CASSLGQGWSGNTIYF. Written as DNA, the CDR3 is TGTGCCAGCAGCCTAGGACAGGGTTGGAGTGGAAACACCATATATTTT.

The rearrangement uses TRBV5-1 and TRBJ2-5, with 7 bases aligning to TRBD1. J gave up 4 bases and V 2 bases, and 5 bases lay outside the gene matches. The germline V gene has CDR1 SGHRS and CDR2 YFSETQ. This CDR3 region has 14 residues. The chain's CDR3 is CASSFSGGGETQYF. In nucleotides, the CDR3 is TGCGCCAGCAGCTTCTCAGGGGGTGGAGAGACCCAGTACTTC.

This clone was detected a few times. Here the CDR3 DNA reads TGCGCCAGCAGTGACCCGGGAGGTCACGAGCAGTACTTC. It encodes CASSDPGGHEQYF. The chain joins TRBV10-1 to TRBJ2-7; TRBD2 agrees at 7 bases. This CDR3 is built from 13 residues. Germline assignment: CDR1 WNHNN and CDR2 SYGVQD (reference sequence). V dropped 3 bases and J dropped 5; count of bases not matched to a gene: 4.

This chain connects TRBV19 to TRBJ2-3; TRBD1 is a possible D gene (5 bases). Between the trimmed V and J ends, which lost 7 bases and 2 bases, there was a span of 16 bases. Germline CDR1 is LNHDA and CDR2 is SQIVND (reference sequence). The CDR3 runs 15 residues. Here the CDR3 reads CASTVGQGITDTQYF. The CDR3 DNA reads TGTGCCAGTACCGTGGGTCAGGGTATCACAGATACGCAGTATTTT. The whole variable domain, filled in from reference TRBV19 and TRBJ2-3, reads DGGITQSPKYLFRKEGQNVTLSCEQNLNHDAMYWYRQDPGQGLRLIYYSQIVNDFQKGDIAEGYSVSREKKESFPLTVTSAQKNPTAFYLCASTVGQGITDTQYFGPGTRLTVL.

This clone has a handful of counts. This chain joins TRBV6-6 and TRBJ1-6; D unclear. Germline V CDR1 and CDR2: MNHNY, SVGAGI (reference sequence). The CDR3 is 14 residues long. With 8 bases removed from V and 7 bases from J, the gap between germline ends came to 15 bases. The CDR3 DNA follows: TGTGCCAGCGGGTTCGGCAGAGGAAATTCACCCCTCCACTTT. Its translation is CASGFGRGNSPLHF.

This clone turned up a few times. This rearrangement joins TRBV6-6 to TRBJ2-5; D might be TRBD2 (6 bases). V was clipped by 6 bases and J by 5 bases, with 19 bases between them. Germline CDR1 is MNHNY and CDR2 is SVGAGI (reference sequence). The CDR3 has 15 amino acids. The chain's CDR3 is CASSSAGPRGETQYF. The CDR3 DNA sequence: TGTGCCAGCAGCTCGGCAGGTCCACGGGGGGAGACCCAGTACTTC.

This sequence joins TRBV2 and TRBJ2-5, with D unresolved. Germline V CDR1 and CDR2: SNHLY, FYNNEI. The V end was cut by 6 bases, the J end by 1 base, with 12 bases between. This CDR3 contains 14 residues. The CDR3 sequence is CASSWLGFQETQYF. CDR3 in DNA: TGTGCCAGCAGCTGGCTAGGTTTCCAAGAGACCCAGTACTTC.

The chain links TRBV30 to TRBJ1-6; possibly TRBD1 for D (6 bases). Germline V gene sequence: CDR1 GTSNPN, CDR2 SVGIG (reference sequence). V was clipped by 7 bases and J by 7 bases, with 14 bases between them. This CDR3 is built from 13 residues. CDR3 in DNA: TGTGCCTCCAATGGACAGCCCAATTCACCCCTCCACTTT. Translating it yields CASNGQPNSPLHF.

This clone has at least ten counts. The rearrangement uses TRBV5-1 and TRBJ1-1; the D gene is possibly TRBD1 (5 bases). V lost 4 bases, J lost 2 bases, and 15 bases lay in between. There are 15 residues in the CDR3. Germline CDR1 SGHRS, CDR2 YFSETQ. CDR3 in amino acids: CASSEELGGNTEAFF. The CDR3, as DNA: TGCGCCAGCAGCGAAGAATTGGGGGGAAACACTGAAGCTTTCTTT.

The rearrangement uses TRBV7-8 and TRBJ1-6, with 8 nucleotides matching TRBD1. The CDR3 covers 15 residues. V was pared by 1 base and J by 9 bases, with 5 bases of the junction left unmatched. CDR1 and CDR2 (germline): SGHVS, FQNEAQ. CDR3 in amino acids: CASSLGGQDFSPLHF. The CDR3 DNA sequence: TGTGCCAGCAGCTTAGGGGGACAGGATTTTTCACCCCTCCACTTT.

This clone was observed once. The CDR3 DNA sequence: TGTGCCAGCAGCCCGAGTGACAGCTATGGCTACACCTTC. Translating it yields CASSPSDSYGYTF. The V call is TRBV7-8, the J call TRBJ1-2; the D gene is possibly TRBD1 (5 bases). V was trimmed by 5 bases and J by 4 bases, leaving 11 bases between them. This CDR3 is 13 amino acids long. CDR1 is SGHVS, CDR2 FQNEAQ, per germline. Combining the CDR3 with reference TRBV7-8 and TRBJ1-2 gives the whole variable domain GAGVSQSPRYKVAKRGQDVALRCDPISGHVSLFWYQQALGQGPEFLTYFQNEAQLDKSGLPSDRFFAERPEGSVSTLKIQRTQQEDSAVYLCASSPSDSYGYTFGSGTRLTVV.